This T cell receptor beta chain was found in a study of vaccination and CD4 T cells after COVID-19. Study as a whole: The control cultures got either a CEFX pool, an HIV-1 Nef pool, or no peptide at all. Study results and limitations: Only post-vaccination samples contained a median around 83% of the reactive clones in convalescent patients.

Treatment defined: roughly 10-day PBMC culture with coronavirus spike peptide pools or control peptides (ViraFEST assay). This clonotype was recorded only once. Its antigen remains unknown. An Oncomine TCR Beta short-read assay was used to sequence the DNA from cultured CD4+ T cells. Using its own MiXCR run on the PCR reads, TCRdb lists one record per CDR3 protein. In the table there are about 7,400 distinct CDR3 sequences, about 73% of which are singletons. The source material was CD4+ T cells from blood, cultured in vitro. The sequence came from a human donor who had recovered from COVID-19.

The CDR3 nucleotides are TGTGCCAGCAGTTCCATGGGGTGGGGCTATGGCTACACCTTC. Residues: CASSSMGWGYGYTF. J is TRBJ1-2 and V is TRBV28; D gene uncertain. The CDR3 is made up of 14 amino acids. Trimming pared 4 bases from V and 4 bases from J, leaving 13 bases between. Germline lookup yields CDR1 MDHEN and CDR2 SYDVKM.